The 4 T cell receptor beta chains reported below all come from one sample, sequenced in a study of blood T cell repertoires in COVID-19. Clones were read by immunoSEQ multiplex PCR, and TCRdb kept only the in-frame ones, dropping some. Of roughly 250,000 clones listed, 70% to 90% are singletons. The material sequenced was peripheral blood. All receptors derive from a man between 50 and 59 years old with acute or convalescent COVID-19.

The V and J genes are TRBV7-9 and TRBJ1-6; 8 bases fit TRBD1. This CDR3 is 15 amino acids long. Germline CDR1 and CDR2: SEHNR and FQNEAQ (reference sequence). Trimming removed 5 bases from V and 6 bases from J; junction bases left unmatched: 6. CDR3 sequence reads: CASSRGDRLNSPLHF. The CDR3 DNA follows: TGTGCCAGCAGCCGTGGGGACAGGCTTAATTCACCCCTCCACTTT.

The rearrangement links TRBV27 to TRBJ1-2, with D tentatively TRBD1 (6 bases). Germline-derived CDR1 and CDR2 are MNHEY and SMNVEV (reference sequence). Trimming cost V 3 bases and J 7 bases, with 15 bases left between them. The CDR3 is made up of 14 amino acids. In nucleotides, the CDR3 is TGTGCCAGCAGTTTCCGGGGGGCGCGAGGTGGCTACACCTTC. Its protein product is CASSFRGARGGYTF.

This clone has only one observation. The chain's CDR3 is CASSNGPTGNYGYTF. For the CDR3, the DNA is TGTGCCAGTAGTAATGGCCCGACAGGGAACTATGGCTACACCTTC. The rearrangement joins TRBV19 to TRBJ1-2, with 7 bases that match TRBD1. Germline CDR1 and CDR2: LNHDA and SQIVND (reference sequence). The CDR3 has 15 residues. The V segment lost 4 bases and the J segment 2 bases; nucleotides outside the gene matches: 7.

Here the CDR3 reads CASRPSTISYEQYF. CDR3 bases: TGTGCCAGCAGACCCTCAACAATCTCCTACGAGCAGTACTTC. This chain joins TRBV7-8 and TRBJ2-7, with no clear D. Germline assignment: CDR1 SGHVS and CDR2 FQNEAQ. The CDR3 runs 14 residues. Trimming took 6 bases from V and 0 from J, leaving 12 bases between them.